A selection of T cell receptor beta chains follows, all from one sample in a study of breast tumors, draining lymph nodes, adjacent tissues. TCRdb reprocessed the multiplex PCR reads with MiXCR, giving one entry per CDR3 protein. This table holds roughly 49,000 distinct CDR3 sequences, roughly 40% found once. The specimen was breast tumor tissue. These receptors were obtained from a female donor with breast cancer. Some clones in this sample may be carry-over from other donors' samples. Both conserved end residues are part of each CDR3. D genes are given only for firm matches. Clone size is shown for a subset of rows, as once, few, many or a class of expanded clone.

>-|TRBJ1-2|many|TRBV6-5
TGTGCCAGCAGTTACACACCGGACAGAGCCCATGGCTACACCTTC
CASSYTPDRAHGYTF
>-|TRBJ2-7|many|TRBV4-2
TGTGCCAGCAGCTCAGACCATCGGGGACAAATCTCCTACGAGCAGTACTTC
CASSSDHRGQISYEQYF
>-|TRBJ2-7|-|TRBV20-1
TGCAGTGCCCCCCGCGGAGGTTCCGAGCAGTACTTC
CSAPRGGSEQYF
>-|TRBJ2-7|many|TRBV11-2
TGTGCCAGCAGCCCCGGGACACCTTCTTACGAGCAGTACTTC
CASSPGTPSYEQYF
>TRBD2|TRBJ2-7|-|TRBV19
TGTGCCAGTAGGCCGTCCGGGACTAGCGGGACCTACGAGCAGTACTTC
CASRPSGTSGTYEQYF
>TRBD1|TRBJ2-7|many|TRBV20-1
TGCAGTGCTCCGAGACAGGGGGCCTACGAGCAGTACTTC
CSAPRQGAYEQYF
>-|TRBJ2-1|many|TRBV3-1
TGTGCCAGCAGCCCCTACCGGGGCAATGAGCAGTTCTTC
CASSPYRGNEQFF
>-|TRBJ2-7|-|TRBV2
TGTGTCAGCAGTGCGGGGTCCGAGCAGTACTTC
CVSSAGSEQYF
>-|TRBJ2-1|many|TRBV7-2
TGTGCCAGCAGCGCATCGTCGGCCTCCGGGATTGAGCAGTTCTTC
CASSASSASGIEQFF
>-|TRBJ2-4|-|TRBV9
TGTGCCAGCAGCCTCGGGACATCCAGAAACATTCAGTACTTC
CASSLGTSRNIQYF
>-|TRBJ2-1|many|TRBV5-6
TGTGCCAGCAGCCCGGGGGCGCCCAATGAGCAGTTCTTC
CASSPGAPNEQFF
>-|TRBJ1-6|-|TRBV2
TGTGCCAGCAGTGAAATTTCACCCCTCCACTTT
CASSEISPLHF
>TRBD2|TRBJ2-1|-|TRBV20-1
TGCAGTGCCAGTAAACTAGCGGGTATCAACAATGAGCAGTTCTTC
CSASKLAGINNEQFF
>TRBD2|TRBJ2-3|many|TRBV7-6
TGTGCCAGCAGCCTCAATAGCGGGAGGGCCTATGCTACGCAGTATTTT
CASSLNSGRAYATQYF
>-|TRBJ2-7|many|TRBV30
TGTGCCTGGAGCGCGAGGGGGAGCACACCCTACGAGCAGTACTTC
CAWSARGSTPYEQYF
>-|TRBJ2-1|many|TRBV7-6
TGTGCCAGCAGCGGATCGAGTGAGCAGTTCTTC
CASSGSSEQFF
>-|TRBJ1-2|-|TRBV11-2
TGTGCCAGCAGCTCGGTAGACTATGGCTACACCTTC
CASSSVDYGYTF
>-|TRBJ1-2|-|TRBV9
TGTGCCAGCAGCGTAGCGACAGGCTCTGTATTGGGCTACACCTTC
CASSVATGSVLGYTF
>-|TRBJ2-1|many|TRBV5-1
TGCGCCAGCAGCTTGGAGGCAGGGGCTTGGAATGAGCAGTTCTTC
CASSLEAGAWNEQFF